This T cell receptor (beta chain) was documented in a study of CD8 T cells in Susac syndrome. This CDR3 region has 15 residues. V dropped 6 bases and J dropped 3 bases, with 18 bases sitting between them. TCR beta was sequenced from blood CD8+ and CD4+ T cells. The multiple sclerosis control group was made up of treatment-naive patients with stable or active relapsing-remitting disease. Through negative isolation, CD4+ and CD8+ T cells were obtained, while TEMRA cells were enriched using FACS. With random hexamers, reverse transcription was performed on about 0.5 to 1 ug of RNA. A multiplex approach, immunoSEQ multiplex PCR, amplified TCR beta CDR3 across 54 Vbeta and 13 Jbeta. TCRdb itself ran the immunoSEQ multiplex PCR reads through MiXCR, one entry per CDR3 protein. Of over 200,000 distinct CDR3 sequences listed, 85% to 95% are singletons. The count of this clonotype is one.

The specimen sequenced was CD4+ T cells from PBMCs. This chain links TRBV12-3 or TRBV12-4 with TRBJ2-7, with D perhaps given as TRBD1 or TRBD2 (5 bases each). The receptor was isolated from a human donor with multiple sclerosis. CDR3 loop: CASRLNRDGYYEQYF. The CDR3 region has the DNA TGTGCCAGCAGACTTAACCGGGACGGATACTACGAGCAGTACTTC.